This T cell receptor beta chain was captured by sequencing in a study of blood T cell repertoires in COVID-19. In the study overall: Nucleic acid was either cDNA or gDNA, and it came from T cells, B-cell-depleted T cells, or PBMCs.

The table came from immunoSEQ multiplex PCR; TCRdb's copy has only in-frame clones and leaves some out. Of about 190,000 clones listed, 89% are singletons. CDR1 is MDHEN and CDR2 is SYDVKM in the germline V gene. The ends were cut back, 5 bases at V and 1 base at J, with 6 bases in the middle. This CDR3 contains 12 residues. The clonotype originates from a man aged 35 to 55 with acute or convalescent COVID-19. The chain joins TRBV28 to TRBJ2-7; no reliable D call. The specimen sequenced was peripheral blood. The CDR3 sequence is CASSGRSYEQYF. For the CDR3, the DNA is TGTGCCAGCAGTGGCAGGTCCTACGAGCAGTACTTC.